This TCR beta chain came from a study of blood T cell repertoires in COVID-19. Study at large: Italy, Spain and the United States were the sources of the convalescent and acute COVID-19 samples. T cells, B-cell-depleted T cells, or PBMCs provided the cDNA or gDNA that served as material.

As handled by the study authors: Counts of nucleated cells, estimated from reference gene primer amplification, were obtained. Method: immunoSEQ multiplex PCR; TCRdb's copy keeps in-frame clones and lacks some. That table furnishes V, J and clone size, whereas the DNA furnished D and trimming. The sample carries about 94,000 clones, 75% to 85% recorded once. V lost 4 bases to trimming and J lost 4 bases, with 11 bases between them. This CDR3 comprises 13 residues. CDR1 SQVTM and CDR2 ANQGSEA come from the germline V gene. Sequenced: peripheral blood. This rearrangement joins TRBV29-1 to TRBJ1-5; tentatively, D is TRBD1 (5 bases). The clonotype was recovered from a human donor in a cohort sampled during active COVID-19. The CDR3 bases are TGCAGCGTTGCCGCAGGGAGGAATCAGCCCCAGCATTTT. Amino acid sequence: CSVAAGRNQPQHF.